This record covers a single T cell receptor beta chain. The data were taken from a study of blood T cell repertoires in COVID-19. Overall study context: Samples came from the United States, Italy and Spain, spanning acute and convalescent COVID-19.

Only in-frame clones appear in the TCRdb table, and some are missing; sequencing was by immunoSEQ multiplex PCR. The table shows about 120,000 clones, with 90% occurring only once. This CDR3 is built from 15 residues. V was pared by 3 bases and J by 4 bases, with 15 bases between. Germline V CDR1 and CDR2: LNHDA, SQIVND (reference sequence). The source is a woman aged 55-69 years with COVID-19, enrolled during active disease. The material sequenced was peripheral blood. The chain has TRBV19 and TRBJ1-2; D is unresolved. The CDR3: CASSMWPEIVYGYTF. The CDR3 DNA follows: TGTGCCAGTAGTATGTGGCCGGAGATTGTCTATGGCTACACCTTC. Drawing the rest from reference TRBV19 and TRBJ1-2, the complete variable domain is DGGITQSPKYLFRKEGQNVTLSCEQNLNHDAMYWYRQDPGQGLRLIYYSQIVNDFQKGDIAEGYSVSREKKESFPLTVTSAQKNPTAFYLCASSMWPEIVYGYTFGSGTRLTVV.